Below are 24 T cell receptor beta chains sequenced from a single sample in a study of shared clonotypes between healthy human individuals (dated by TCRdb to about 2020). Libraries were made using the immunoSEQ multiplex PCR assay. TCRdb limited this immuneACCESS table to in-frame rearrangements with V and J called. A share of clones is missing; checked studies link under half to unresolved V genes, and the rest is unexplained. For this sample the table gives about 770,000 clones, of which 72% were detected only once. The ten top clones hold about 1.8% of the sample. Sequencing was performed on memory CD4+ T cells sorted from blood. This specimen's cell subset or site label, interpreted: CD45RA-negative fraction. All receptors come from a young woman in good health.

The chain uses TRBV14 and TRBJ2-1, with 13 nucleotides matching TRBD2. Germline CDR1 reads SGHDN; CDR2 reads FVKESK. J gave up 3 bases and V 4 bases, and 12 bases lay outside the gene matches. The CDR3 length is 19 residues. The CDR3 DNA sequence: TGTGCCAGCAGCCGAGTACTACTAGCGGGAGGGCGTAGCTACAATGAGCAGTTCTTC. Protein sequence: CASSRVLLAGGRSYNEQFF.

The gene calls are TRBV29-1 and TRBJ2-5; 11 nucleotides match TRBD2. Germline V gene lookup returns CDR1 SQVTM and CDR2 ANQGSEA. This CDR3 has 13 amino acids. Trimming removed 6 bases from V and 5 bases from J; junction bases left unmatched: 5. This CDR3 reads CSVIAGGGETQYF. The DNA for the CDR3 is TGCAGCGTGATAGCGGGAGGGGGGGAGACCCAGTACTTC.

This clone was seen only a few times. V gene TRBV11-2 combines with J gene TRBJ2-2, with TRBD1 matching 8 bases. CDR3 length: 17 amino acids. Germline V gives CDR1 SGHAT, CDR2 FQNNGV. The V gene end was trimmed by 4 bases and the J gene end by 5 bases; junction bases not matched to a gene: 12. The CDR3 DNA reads TGTGCCAGCAGCTCCTCCTTGAGGACAGGGAGGACCGGGGAGCTGTTTTTT. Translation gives CASSSSLRTGRTGELFF.

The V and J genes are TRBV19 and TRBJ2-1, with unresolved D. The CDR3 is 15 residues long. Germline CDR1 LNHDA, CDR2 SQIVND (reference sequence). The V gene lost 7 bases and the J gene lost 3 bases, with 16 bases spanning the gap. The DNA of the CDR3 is TGTGCCAGTACCATCCCCCCCTCGGACTACAATGAGCAGTTCTTC. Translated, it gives CASTIPPSDYNEQFF.

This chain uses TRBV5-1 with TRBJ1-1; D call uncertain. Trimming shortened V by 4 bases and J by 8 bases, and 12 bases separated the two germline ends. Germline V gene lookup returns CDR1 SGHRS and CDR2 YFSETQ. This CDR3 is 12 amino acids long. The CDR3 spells CASSQMGAEAFF. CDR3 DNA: TGCGCCAGCAGCCAAATGGGAGCGGAAGCTTTCTTT.

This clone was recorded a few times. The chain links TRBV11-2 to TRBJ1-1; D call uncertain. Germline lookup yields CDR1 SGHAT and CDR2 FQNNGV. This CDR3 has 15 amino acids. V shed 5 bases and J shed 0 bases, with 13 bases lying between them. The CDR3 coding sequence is TGTGCCAGCAGCACGGGTTCCTCAATGAACACTGAAGCTTTCTTT. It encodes CASSTGSSMNTEAFF.

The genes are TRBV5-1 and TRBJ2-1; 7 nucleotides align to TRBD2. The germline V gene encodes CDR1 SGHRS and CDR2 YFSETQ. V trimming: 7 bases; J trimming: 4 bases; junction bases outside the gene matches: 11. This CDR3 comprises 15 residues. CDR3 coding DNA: TGCGCCAGCTCAACCCGGGAGGTGTCTTACAATGAGCAGTTCTTC. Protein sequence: CASSTREVSYNEQFF.

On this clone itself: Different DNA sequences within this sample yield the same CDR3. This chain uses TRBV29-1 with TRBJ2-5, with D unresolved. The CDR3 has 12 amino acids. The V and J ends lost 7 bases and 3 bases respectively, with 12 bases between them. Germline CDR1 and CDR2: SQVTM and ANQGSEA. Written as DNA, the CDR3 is TGCAGCGCCTCCGGGCAGGAAGAGACCCAGTACTTC. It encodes CSASGQEETQYF. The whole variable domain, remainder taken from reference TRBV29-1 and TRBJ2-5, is SAVISQKPSRDICQRGTSLTIQCQVDSQVTMMFWYRQQPGQSLTLIATANQGSEATYESGFVIDKFPISRPNLTFSTLTVSNMSPEDSSIYLCSASGQEETQYFGPGTRLLVL.

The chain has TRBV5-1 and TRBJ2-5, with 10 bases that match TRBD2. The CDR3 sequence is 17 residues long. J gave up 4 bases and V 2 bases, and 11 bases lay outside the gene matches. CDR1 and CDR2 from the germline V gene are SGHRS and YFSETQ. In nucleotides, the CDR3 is TGCGCCAGCAGCTTCTCGGGTAGCGGGAGGTTGGGAGAGACCCAGTACTTC. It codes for CASSFSGSGRLGETQYF.

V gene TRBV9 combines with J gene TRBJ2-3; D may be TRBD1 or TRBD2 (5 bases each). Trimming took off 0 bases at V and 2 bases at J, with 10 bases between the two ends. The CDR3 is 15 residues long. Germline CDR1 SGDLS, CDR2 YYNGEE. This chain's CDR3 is CASSVDGDPTDTQYF. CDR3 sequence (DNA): TGTGCCAGCAGCGTAGATGGGGACCCCACAGATACGCAGTATTTT.

The CDR3: CASSEGGGNTEAFF. Here the CDR3 DNA reads TGTGCCAGCAGCGAAGGCGGGGGCAACACTGAAGCTTTCTTT. The rearrangement joins TRBV9 to TRBJ1-1; tentative D call: TRBD1 (6 bases). V lost 3 bases, J lost 2 bases, and 11 bases lay in between. Germline V lookup: CDR1 SGDLS, CDR2 YYNGEE. This CDR3 is 14 amino acids long.

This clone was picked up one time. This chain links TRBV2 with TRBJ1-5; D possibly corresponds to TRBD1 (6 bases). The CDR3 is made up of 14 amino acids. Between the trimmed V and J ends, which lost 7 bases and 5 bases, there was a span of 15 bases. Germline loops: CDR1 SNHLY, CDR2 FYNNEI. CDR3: CASTLDREYQPQHF. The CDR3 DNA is TGTGCCAGCACCTTGGACAGAGAATATCAGCCCCAGCATTTT.

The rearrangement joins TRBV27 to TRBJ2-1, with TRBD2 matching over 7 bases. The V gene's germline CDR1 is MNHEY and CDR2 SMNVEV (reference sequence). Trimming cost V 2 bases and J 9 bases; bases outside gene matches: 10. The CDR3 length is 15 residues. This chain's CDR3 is CASSLGRESGIEQFF. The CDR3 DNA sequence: TGTGCCAGCAGTTTAGGGCGGGAGAGTGGGATTGAGCAGTTCTTC.

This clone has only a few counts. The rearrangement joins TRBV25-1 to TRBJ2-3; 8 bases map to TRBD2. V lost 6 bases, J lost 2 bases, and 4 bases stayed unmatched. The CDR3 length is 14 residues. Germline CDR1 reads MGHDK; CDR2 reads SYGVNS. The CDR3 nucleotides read TGTGCCAGCAGCGAGCGGGAGTTCACAGATACGCAGTATTTT. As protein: CASSEREFTDTQYF.

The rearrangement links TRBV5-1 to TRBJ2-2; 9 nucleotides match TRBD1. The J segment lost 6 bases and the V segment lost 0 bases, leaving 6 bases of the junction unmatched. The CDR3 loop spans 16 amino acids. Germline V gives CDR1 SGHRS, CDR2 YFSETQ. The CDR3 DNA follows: TGCGCCAGCAGCTTGGCTCGGACAGGGGTTTCCGGGGAGCTGTTTTTT. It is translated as CASSLARTGVSGELFF.

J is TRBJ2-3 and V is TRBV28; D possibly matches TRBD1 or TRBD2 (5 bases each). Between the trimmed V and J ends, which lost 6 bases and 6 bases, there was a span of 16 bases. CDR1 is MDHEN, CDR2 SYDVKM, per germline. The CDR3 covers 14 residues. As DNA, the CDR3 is TGTGCCAGCAGATCCTCCTGGGGGTCCGATACGCAGTATTTT. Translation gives CASRSSWGSDTQYF.

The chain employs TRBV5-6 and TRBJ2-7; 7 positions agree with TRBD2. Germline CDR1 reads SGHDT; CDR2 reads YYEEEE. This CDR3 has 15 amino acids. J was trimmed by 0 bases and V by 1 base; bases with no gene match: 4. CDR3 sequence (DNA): TGTGCCAGCAGCTTGTCTGGCGGGAGCTCCTACGAGCAGTACTTC. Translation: CASSLSGGSSYEQYF. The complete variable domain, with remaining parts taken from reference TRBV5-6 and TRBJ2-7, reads DAGVTQSPTHLIKTRGQQVTLRCSPKSGHDTVSWYQQALGQGPQFIFQYYEEEERQRGNFPDRFSGHQFPNYSSELNVNALLLGDSALYLCASSLSGGSSYEQYFGPGTRLTVT.

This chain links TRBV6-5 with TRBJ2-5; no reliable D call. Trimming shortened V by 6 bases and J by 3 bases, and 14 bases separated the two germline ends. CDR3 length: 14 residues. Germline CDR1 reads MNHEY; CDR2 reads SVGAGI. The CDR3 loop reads CASRERWGEETQYF. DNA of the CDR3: TGTGCCAGCAGAGAAAGGTGGGGTGAAGAGACCCAGTACTTC.

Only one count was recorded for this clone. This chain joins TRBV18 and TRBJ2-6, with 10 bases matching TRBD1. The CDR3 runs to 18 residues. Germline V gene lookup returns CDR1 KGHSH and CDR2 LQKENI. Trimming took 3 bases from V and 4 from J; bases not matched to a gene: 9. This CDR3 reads CASSPTGGDSPGANVLTF. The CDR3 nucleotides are TGTGCCAGCTCACCGACAGGGGGCGATTCCCCCGGGGCCAACGTCCTGACTTTC.

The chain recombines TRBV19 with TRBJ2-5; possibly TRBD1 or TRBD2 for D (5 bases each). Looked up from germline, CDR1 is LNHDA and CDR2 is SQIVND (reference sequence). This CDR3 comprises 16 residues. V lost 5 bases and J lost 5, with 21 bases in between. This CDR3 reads CASSLRGGGRAETQYF. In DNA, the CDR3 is TGTGCCAGTAGTCTTAGAGGAGGCGGCAGGGCTGAGACCCAGTACTTC.

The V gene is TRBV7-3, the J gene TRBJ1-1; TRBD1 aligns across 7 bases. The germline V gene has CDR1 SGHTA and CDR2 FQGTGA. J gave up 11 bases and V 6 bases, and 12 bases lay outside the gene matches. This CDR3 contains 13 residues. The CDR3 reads CASSSDTGADAFF. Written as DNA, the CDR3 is TGTGCCAGCAGTTCAGACACAGGGGCGGATGCTTTCTTT.

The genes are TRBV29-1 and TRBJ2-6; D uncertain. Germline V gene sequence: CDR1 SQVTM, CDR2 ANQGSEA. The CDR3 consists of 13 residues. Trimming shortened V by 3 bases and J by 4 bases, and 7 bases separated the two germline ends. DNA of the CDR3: TGCAGCGTTGATTCACTAGGGGCCAACGTCCTGACTTTC. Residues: CSVDSLGANVLTF.

Here the CDR3 reads CAISGGGPVREQYF. The CDR3 DNA follows: TGTGCCATCAGTGGGGGAGGGCCCGTGCGCGAGCAGTACTTC. V gene TRBV10-3 combines with J gene TRBJ2-7, with TRBD2 matching 7 bases. The J segment lost 6 bases and the V segment lost 4 bases, leaving 9 bases of the junction unmatched. Germline V gene data show CDR1 as ENHRY and CDR2 as SYGVKD. This CDR3 contains 14 residues.

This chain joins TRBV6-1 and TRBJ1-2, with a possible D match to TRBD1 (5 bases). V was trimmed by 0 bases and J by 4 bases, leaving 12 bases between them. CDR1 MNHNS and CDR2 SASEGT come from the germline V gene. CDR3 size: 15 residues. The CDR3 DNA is TGTGCCAGCAGTGAAGCTACAGGACACGGCTATGGCTACACCTTC. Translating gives CASSEATGHGYGYTF.